One sample yielded the 5 T cell receptor beta chains listed below, sequenced in a study of blood T cells in healthy people across ages. Together with a sample-barcoded 5' primer, a J-beta primer mix was included in a second PCR lasting roughly 6 to 12 cycles. TCRdb reprocessed the 5' RACE reads with MiXCR, giving one entry per CDR3 protein. This sample carries roughly 2 million distinct CDR3 sequences, approximately 50% of them seen once, and the ten largest clones take approximately 2.1%. The sequenced material came from blood. Receptors were obtained from a woman in her 40s in good health.

This chain connects TRBV29-1 to TRBJ2-1, with unresolved D. V was pared by 3 bases and J by 15 bases, with 15 bases between. CDR3 length: 11 amino acids. Germline V CDR1 and CDR2: SQVTM, ANQGSEA. The CDR3 nucleotides read TGCAGCGTTGACTCGGCCGAGCTGACGTTCTTC. Its translation: CSVDSAELTFF.

The chain is built from TRBV21-1 and TRBJ2-7. TRBV21-1 is a pseudogene. The CDR3 has 16 residues. CDR3 nucleotides: TGTGCCAGCAGCAAGTGGCAGGCTTTCCTCTTTTACGAGCAGTACTTC. It codes for CASSKWQAFLFYEQYF.

This clonotype was observed a handful of times. The chain has TRBV7-6 and TRBJ2-7; D ambiguous. TRBJ2-5 explains the end of the DNA better; the J call may be wrong. The CDR3 has 14 amino acids. Germline CDR1 reads SGHVS; CDR2 reads FNYEAQ. CDR3 residues: CASSSLGMIETQYF. For the CDR3, the DNA is TGTGCCAGCAGCTCCCTAGGGATGATAGAGACCCAGTACTTC.

V usage is TRBV6-6 and J usage is TRBJ2-5; the D gene is possibly TRBD1 (5 bases). The J call could be wrong; TRBJ2-7 is a better fit for the DNA end. Germline V lookup: CDR1 MNHNY, CDR2 SVGAGI (reference sequence). The CDR3 consists of 14 residues. This chain's CDR3 is CASSPVDRNYEQYF. CDR3 bases: TGTGCCAGCAGTCCGGTAGACAGAAACTACGAGCAGTACTTC.

The chain links TRBV7-9 to TRBJ1-1, with D possibly TRBD1 on 6 matching bases. The CDR3 contains 14 residues. Germline V lookup: CDR1 SEHNR, CDR2 FQNEAQ (reference sequence). Trimming took 7 bases from V and 4 from J, leaving 16 bases between them. In nucleotides, the CDR3 is TGTGCCAGCACCCGCGAAGGGGGAGGCACTGAAGCTTTCTTT. It translates to CASTREGGGTEAFF.